This T cell receptor (beta chain) was captured in a study of T-cell reconstitution after alpha-beta-depleted transplantation in children. Unique molecular identifiers were incorporated during preparation of the TCRbeta library. A single record per CDR3 protein comes from TCRdb applying MiXCR to the PCR reads. Counted here are some 78,000 distinct CDR3 sequences, roughly 13% occurring once; the ten biggest clones make up 25% to 30%. The sample holds a few counts of this clonotype. The antigen is not known. The CDR3 extends over 15 amino acids. The germline CDR1 and CDR2 sequences are ENHRY and SYGVKD. The J segment lost 7 bases and the V segment lost 3 bases, leaving 6 bases of the junction unmatched. Study conclusions and caveats: Some patients showed high day-60 TCRbeta diversity, which derived from surviving recipient T cells and thymic progenitors. T-cell counts and diversity at one year following transplant were attributed mainly to newly produced T cells. Roughly two months post-transplant, alpha-beta T cells reportedly originated from several hundred graft clones that had expanded.

Specimen: PBMCs, mostly from graft donor cells, collected 180 days after TCRalphabeta/CD19-depleted stem cell transplant. The chain uses TRBV10-3 and TRBJ2-1; 10 bases are a match to TRBD2. The receptor was isolated from a male patient aged 2 to 10 who had a stem cell transplant for acute lymphoblastic leukemia, so the T cells may come from the graft donor. The CDR3 coding sequence is TGTGCCATCAGTGAAGGGCTAGCGGGAGCAAATGAGCAGTTCTTC. Translating it yields CAISEGLAGANEQFF.